The 10 T cell receptor beta chains presented below share a single source sample, sequenced in a study of T cells after yellow fever vaccination. TCRdb called the 5' RACE reads again in MiXCR, with one record for every CDR3 protein. The table records approximately 70,000 distinct CDR3 sequences, more than 6.5% of them present only once. The sequencing here drew on CD8+ T cells sorted from PBMCs, taken 45 days after the first yellow fever vaccination. The receptors here all came from a man aged 18-30 years who received the YFV17D yellow fever vaccine.

This clonotype was seen only a few times. The V call is TRBV5-1, the J call TRBJ2-1; 11 bases fit TRBD1. After removal of 3 bases from V and 1 base from J, the junction contained 3 bases not matched to a gene. Germline CDR1 SGHRS, CDR2 YFSETQ. There are 16 residues in the CDR3. The CDR3 loop is CASSWGQGGSYNEQFF. CDR3 sequence (DNA): TGCGCCAGCAGCTGGGGACAGGGGGGTTCCTACAATGAGCAGTTCTTC.

This clonotype was counted a few times. The rearrangement uses TRBV29-1 and TRBJ2-5, with D perhaps TRBD1 (5 bases). The V gene's germline CDR1 is SQVTM and CDR2 ANQGSEA. Trimming took 8 bases from V and 1 from J, leaving 17 bases between them. CDR3 length equals 14 residues. In DNA, the CDR3 is TGCAGCACCGAAGGGAAGGGGCCCCAAGAGACCCAGTACTTC. This codes for CSTEGKGPQETQYF. Full variable domain (remainder filled in from reference TRBV29-1 and TRBJ2-5): SAVISQKPSRDICQRGTSLTIQCQVDSQVTMMFWYRQQPGQSLTLIATANQGSEATYESGFVIDKFPISRPNLTFSTLTVSNMSPEDSSIYLCSTEGKGPQETQYFGPGTRLLVL.

The chain recombines TRBV12-3 or TRBV12-4 with TRBJ2-4; unclear D gene. The germline V and J ends were trimmed by 2 bases and 7 bases, with 24 bases remaining between them. The CDR3 is made up of 18 amino acids. This CDR3 is CASSLKGGAPDSNNIQYF. The CDR3 DNA sequence: TGTGCCAGCAGTTTAAAGGGCGGCGCGCCAGACTCTAACAACATTCAGTACTTC.

This clonotype was seen many times. CDR3 loop: CSARRQGAGYGYTF. CDR3 DNA sequence: TGCAGTGCTAGGAGACAGGGGGCCGGCTATGGCTACACCTTC. The J gene is TRBJ1-2, the V gene TRBV20-1, with 10 bases identical to TRBD1. The V segment lost 3 bases and the J segment 4 bases; nucleotides outside the gene matches: 5. This CDR3 region has 14 residues. Germline assignment: CDR1 DFQATT and CDR2 SNEGSKA (reference sequence).

Ten or more counts support this clonotype. This chain joins TRBV9 and TRBJ2-3; D is uncertain. The V end lost 3 bases, the J end lost 2 bases, and 13 bases lay between the germline ends. The germline V gene encodes CDR1 SGDLS and CDR2 YYNGEE. This CDR3 is 15 amino acids long. The CDR3 loop reads CASSAPGPSTDTQYF. The DNA for the CDR3 is TGTGCCAGCAGCGCGCCGGGCCCTTCCACAGATACGCAGTATTTT.

The V call is TRBV20-1, the J call TRBJ1-5; D gene unclear. The germline CDR1 and CDR2 sequences are DFQATT and SNEGSKA (reference sequence). This CDR3 has 15 residues. Trimming stripped 1 base from V and 1 base from J, with 11 bases between. For the CDR3, the DNA is TGCAGTGCTAGAGTCAGGAAGTGGAGCAATCAGCCCCAGCATTTT. Its protein product is CSARVRKWSNQPQHF.

This sequence joins TRBV15 and TRBJ1-2; D is possibly TRBD1 (6 bases). CDR1 and CDR2 (germline): LNHNV, YYDKDF (reference sequence). This CDR3 comprises 18 residues. The germline V and J ends were trimmed by 3 bases and 3 bases, with 23 bases remaining between them. The CDR3, as DNA: TGTGCCACCAGCAGCGGGCACGGAGGGTACAAGGGGGACTATGGCTACACCTTC. The encoded protein is CATSSGHGGYKGDYGYTF. The full variable domain, rest sourced from reference TRBV15 and TRBJ1-2, is DAMVIQNPRYQVTQFGKPVTLSCSQTLNHNVMYWYQQKSSQAPKLLFHYYDKDFNNEADTPDNFQSRRPNTSFCFLDIRSPGLGDTAMYLCATSSGHGGYKGDYGYTFGSGTRLTVV.

This clonotype showed up many times. This rearrangement joins TRBV20-1 to TRBJ2-2; 7 bases agree with TRBD1. Germline V gene sequence: CDR1 DFQATT, CDR2 SNEGSKA (reference sequence). Trimming cost V 7 bases and J 5 bases; bases outside gene matches: 7. The length of the CDR3 is 13 residues. The CDR3 reads CSGLQQGTGELFF. CDR3 DNA sequence: TGCAGTGGACTTCAACAGGGGACCGGGGAGCTGTTTTTT.

The chain has TRBV5-6 and TRBJ1-1; 7 bases agree with TRBD1. Per the germline V gene, CDR1 is SGHDT and CDR2 is YYEEEE. This CDR3 region has 18 residues. V shed 4 bases and J 1 base; nucleotides not matched to a gene: 16. CDR3: CASSPIDRATIRNTEAFF. CDR3 DNA: TGTGCCAGCAGCCCTATTGACAGGGCCACCATAAGGAACACTGAAGCTTTCTTT. The full variable domain, its missing parts supplied by reference TRBV5-6 and TRBJ1-1, is DAGVTQSPTHLIKTRGQQVTLRCSPKSGHDTVSWYQQALGQGPQFIFQYYEEEERQRGNFPDRFSGHQFPNYSSELNVNALLLGDSALYLCASSPIDRATIRNTEAFFGQGTRLTVV.

As to this clonotype: Just one base apart from a much larger clone, this may be a read error. The rearrangement joins TRBV29-1 to TRBJ2-1; a possible D gene is TRBD1 (6 bases). Trimming stripped 7 bases from V and 9 bases from J, with 19 bases between. CDR1 SQVTM and CDR2 ANQGSEA come from the germline V gene. The CDR3 runs 13 residues. The chain's CDR3 is CSGSYGTRGEQFF. As DNA, the CDR3 is TGCAGCGGATCTTACGGGACACGAGGTGAGCAGTTCTTC.